These 2 T cell receptor beta chains originate from one sample sequenced in a study of blood T cell repertoires in COVID-19. Sequencing used immunoSEQ multiplex PCR; TCRdb keeps in-frame clones, though not all of them. The profile shows 120,000 or so clones, roughly four fifths of them singletons. Sequencing input: peripheral blood. These receptors originate from a man aged 55 to 70 with acute or convalescent COVID-19.

The J gene is TRBJ2-4, the V gene TRBV10-3, with a weak D call TRBD2 (5 bases). Per the germline V gene, CDR1 is ENHRY and CDR2 is SYGVKD. V was trimmed by 3 bases and J by 9 bases, leaving 15 bases between them. The CDR3 extends over 14 amino acids. This CDR3 is CAISDMAGGSIQYF. The CDR3 nucleotides read TGTGCCATCAGTGATATGGCGGGTGGGAGCATTCAGTACTTC.

This chain links TRBV4-1 with TRBJ2-1; 9 nucleotides agree with TRBD2. Looked up from germline, CDR1 is MGHRA and CDR2 is YSYEKL. This CDR3 spans 16 amino acids. The V and J ends lost 1 base and 3 bases, in that order; junction bases with no gene match: 4. The CDR3 nucleotides are TGCGCCAGCAGCCAAGGGACTAGCGAGTACTACAATGAGCAGTTCTTC. Its translation: CASSQGTSEYYNEQFF.